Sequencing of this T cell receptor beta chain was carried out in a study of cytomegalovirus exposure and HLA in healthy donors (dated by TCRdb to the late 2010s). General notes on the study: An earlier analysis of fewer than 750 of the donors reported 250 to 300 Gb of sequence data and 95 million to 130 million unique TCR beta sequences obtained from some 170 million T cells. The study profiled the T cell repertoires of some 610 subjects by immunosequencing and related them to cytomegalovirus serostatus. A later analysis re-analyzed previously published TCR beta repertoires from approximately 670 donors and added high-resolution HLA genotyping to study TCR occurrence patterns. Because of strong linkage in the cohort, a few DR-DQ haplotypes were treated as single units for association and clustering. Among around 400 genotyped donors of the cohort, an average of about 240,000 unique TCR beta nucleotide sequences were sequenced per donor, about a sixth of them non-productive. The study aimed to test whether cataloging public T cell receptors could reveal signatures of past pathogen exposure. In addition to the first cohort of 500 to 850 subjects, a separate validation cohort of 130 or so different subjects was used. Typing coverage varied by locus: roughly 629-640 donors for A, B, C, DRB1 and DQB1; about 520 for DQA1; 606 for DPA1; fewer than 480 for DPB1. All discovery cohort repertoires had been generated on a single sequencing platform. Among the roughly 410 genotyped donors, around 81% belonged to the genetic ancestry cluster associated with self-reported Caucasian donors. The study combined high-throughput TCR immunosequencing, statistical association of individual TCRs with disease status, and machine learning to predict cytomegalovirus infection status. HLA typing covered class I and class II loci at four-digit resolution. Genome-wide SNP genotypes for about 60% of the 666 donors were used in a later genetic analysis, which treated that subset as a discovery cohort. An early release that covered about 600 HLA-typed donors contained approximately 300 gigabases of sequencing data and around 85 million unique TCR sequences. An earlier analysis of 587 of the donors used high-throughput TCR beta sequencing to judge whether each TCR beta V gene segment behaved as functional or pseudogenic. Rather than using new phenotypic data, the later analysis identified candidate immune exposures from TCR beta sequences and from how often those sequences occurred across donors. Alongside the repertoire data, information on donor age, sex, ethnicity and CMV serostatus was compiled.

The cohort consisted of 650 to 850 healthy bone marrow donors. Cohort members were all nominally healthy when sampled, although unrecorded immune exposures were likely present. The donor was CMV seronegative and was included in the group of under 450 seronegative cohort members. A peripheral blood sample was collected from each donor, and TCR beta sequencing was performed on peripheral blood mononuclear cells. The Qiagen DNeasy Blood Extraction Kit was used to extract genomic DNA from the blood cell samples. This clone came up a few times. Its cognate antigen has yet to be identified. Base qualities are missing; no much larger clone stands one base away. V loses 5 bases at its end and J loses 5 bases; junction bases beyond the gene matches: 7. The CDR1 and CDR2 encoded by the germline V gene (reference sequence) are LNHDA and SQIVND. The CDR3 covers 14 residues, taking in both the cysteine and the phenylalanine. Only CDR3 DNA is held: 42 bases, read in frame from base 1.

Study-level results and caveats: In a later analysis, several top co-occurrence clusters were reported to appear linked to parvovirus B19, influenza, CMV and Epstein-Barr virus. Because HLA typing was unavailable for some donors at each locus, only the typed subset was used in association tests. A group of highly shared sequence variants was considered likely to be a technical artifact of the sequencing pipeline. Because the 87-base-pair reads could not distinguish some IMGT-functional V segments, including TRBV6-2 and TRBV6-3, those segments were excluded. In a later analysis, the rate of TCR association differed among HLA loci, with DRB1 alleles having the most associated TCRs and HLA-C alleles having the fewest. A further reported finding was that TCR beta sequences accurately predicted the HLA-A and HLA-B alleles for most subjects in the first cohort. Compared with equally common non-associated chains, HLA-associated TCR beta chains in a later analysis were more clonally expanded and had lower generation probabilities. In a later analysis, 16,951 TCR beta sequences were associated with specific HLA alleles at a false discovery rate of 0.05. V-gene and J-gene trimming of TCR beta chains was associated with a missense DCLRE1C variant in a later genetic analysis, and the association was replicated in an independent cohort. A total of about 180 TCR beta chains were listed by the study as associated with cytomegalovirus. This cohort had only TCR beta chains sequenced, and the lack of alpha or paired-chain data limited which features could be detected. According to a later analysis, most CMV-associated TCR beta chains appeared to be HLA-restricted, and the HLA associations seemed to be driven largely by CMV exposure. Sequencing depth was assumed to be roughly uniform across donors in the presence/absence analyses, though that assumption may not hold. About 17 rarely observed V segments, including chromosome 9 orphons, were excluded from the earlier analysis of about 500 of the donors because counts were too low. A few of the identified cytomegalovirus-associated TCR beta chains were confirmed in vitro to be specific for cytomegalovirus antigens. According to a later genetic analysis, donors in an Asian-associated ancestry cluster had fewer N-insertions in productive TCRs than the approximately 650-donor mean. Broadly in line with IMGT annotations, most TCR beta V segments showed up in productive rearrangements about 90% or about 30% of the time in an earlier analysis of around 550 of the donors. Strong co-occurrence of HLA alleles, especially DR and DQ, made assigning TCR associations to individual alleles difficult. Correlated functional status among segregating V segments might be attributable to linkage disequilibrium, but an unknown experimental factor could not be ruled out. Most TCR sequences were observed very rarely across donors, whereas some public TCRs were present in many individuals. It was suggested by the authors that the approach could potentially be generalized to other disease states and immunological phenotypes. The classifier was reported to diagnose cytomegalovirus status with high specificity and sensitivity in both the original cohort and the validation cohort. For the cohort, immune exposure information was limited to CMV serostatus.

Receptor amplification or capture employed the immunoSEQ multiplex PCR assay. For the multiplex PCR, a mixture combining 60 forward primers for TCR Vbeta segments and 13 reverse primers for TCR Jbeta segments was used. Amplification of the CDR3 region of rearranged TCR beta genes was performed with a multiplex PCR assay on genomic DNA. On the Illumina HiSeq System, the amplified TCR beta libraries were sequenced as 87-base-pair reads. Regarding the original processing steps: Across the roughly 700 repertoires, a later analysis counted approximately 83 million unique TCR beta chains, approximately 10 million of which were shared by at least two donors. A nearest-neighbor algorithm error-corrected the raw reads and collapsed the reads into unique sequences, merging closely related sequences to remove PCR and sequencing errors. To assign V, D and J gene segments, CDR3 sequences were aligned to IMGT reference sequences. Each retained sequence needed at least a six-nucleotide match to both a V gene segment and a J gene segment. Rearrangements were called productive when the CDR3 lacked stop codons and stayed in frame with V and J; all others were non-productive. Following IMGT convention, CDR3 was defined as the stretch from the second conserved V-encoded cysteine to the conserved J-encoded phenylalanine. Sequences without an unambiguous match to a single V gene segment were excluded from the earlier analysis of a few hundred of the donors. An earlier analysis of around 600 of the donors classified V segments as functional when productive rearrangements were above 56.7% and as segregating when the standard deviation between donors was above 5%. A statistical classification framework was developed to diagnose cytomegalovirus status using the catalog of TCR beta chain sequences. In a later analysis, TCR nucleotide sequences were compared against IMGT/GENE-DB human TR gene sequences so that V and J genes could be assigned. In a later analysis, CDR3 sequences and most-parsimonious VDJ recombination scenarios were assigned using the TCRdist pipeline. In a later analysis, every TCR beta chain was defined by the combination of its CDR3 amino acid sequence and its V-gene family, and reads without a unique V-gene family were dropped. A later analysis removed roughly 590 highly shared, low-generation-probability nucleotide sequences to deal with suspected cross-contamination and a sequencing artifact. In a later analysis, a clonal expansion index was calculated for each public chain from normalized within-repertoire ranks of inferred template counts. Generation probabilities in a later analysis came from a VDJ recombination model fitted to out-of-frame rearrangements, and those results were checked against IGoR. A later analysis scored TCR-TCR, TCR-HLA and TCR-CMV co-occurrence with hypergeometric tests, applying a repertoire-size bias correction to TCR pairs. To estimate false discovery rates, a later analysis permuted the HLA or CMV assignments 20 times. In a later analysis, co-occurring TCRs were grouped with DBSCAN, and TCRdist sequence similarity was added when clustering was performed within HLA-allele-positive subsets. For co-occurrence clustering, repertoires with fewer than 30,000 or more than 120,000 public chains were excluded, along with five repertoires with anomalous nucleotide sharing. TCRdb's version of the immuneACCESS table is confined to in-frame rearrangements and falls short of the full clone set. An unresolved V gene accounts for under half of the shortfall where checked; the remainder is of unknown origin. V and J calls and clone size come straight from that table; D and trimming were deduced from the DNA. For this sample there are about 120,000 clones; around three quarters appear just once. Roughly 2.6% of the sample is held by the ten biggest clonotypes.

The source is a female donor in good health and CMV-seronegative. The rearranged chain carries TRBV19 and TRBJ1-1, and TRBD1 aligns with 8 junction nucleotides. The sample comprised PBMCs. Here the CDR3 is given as CASSPSDRVTEAFF. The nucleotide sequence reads TGTGCCAGTAGTCCCTCGGACAGGGTGACTGAAGCTTTCTTT.